One and the same sample provided the 5 T cell receptor beta chains below, sequenced in a study of human T cells and chemical hapten exposure. Time point reported: patch test 2, 6 weeks after DPC sensitization. Treatment: therapeutic diphenylcyclopropenone sensitization with weekly scalp DPC. TCRdb analysed the RACE reads with MiXCR anew, one entry per CDR3 protein. The sample includes some 150,000 distinct CDR3 sequences, 10% to 15% of them seen just once. The sequencing used whole blood, collected in connection with sensitization to the hapten diphenylcyclopropenone (DPC). The receptors derive from a woman aged 50 to 65 with alopecia areata. Some clones in this sample may be carry-over from other donors' samples.

The sample holds a few counts of this clonotype. This chain links TRBV12-3 or TRBV12-4 with TRBJ2-7; 9 nucleotides line up with TRBD1. The CDR3 loop spans 15 amino acids. The V segment lost 6 bases and the J segment 5 bases; nucleotides outside the gene matches: 11. The CDR3: CASSPRDRDFHEQYF. The CDR3 DNA sequence: TGTGCCAGCAGCCCACGGGACAGGGATTTCCACGAGCAGTACTTC.

In DNA form, the CDR3 reads TGCAGCGTCCATTCAGAGCTAGGCTACGAGCAGTACTTC. Translation gives CSVHSELGYEQYF. The V call is TRBV29-1, the J call TRBJ2-7, with D hard to call. This CDR3 spans 13 amino acids. Trimming took 6 bases from V and 3 from J, leaving 15 bases between them. Per the germline V gene, CDR1 is SQVTM and CDR2 is ANQGSEA.

This clonotype was seen only a few times. V gene TRBV6-1 combines with J gene TRBJ2-3, with D possibly matching TRBD1 (5 bases). This CDR3 region has 14 residues. Germline loops: CDR1 MNHNS, CDR2 SASEGT. With 1 base removed from V and 4 bases from J, the gap between germline ends came to 9 bases. CDR3 sequence (DNA): TGTGCCAGCAGTGAAGTTTCAGGGCCAGATACGCAGTATTTT. Translating gives CASSEVSGPDTQYF.

J is TRBJ2-7 and V is TRBV7-2; 16 nucleotides match TRBD2. The trim removed 5 bases at V and 5 bases at J, leaving 15 bases unmatched. The CDR3 totals 19 residues. The germline V gene encodes CDR1 SGHTA and CDR2 FQGNSA. The CDR3, as DNA: TGTGCCAGCAGCCCCTGGGGACTAGCGGGAGGGCCGAGGACCCACGAGCAGTACTTC. Encoded protein: CASSPWGLAGGPRTHEQYF.

CDR3 sequence (DNA): TGTGCCACTCAGAGTAGCGTCGTAGAGACCCAGTACTTC. This translates into CATQSSVVETQYF. This rearrangement joins TRBV7-8 to TRBJ2-5, with D possibly matching TRBD2 (5 bases). V was shortened by 10 bases and J by 4 bases, with 16 bases between the two germline ends. The CDR3 loop spans 13 amino acids. The germline V gene encodes CDR1 SGHVS and CDR2 FQNEAQ.